The entry below describes one T cell receptor (beta chain). As yet, its antigen is unknown. Germline assignment: CDR1 DFQATT and CDR2 SNEGSKA (reference sequence). The CDR3 totals 16 residues. V shed 3 bases and J 2 bases; nucleotides not matched to a gene: 2. The entry originates in a study of type 1 regulatory T cells. Study background: T-allo10 is an in vitro-generated, Tr1-enriched CD4 T cell product specific for alloantigen. Whole-study results and caveats: Compared with non-type 1 regulatory T cells, type 1 regulatory T cells showed a more restricted TCR repertoire.

TCRdb re-derived calls from the reads in MiXCR, one entry per CDR3 protein. The table shows about 62,000 distinct CDR3 sequences, with 62% occurring only once. This clonotype was sampled from a human donor in good health. This rearrangement joins TRBV20-1 to TRBJ2-2; 14 nucleotides line up with TRBD2. Sequencing input: cultured non-Tr1 T cells, either the whole culture or a sorted T cell fraction (not recorded which). The CDR3 is CSARGTSGRNTGELFF. The CDR3 nucleotides read TGCAGTGCTAGGGGGACTAGCGGGAGAAACACCGGGGAGCTGTTTTTT.